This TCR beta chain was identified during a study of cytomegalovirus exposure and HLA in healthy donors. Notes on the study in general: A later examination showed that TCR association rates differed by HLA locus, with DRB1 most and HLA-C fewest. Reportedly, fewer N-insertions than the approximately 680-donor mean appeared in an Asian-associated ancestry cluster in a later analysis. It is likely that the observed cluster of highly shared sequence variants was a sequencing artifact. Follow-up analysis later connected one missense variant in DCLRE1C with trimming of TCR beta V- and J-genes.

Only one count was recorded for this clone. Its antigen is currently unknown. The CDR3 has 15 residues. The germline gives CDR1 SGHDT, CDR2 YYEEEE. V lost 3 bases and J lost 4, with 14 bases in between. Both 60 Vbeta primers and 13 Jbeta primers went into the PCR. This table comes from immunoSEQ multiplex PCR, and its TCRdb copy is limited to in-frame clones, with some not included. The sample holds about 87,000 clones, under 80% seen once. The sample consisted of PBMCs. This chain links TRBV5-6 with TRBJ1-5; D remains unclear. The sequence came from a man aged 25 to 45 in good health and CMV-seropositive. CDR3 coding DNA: TGTGCCAGCAGCTCACGAGGGATCCCGAATCAGCCCCAGCATTTT. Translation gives CASSSRGIPNQPQHF.